What follows is one T cell receptor beta chain and its context. Profiled with immunoSEQ multiplex PCR; TCRdb holds only in-frame clones, not every one. This sample has fewer than 700,000 clones, with 85% to 90% found just once. Seattle-derived patients entered the study during active infection and were followed longitudinally. These data are taken from a study of blood T cell repertoires in COVID-19. V lost 5 bases, J lost 1 base, and 12 bases stayed unmatched. This CDR3 is built from 16 residues. The germline gives CDR1 SGHKS, CDR2 YYEKEE (reference sequence). This receptor was obtained from a woman aged 45-65 years with COVID-19, enrolled during active disease. The sample consisted of peripheral blood. The chain uses TRBV5-5 and TRBJ2-7, with 7 bases aligning to TRBD1. The DNA of the CDR3 is TGTGCCAGCAGACTGGCCGGGACAGTCCGTTCCTACGAGCAGTACTTC. Translating it yields CASRLAGTVRSYEQYF.